The next 6 T cell receptor beta chains were all read from a single sample in a study of cytomegalovirus exposure and HLA in healthy donors. TCRdb's copy holds only in-frame clones and misses some; the assay was immunoSEQ multiplex PCR. The data contain roughly 200,000 clones, 80% to 85% of them seen just once; the ten biggest clones take up around 1.2%. Sequenced sample: PBMCs. These TCRs come from a woman aged 25 to 45 in good health and CMV-seronegative.

The genes are TRBV5-1 and TRBJ1-3; 7 bases are shared with TRBD1. The CDR3 has 16 amino acids. Germline-derived CDR1 and CDR2 are SGHRS and YFSETQ. V dropped 4 bases and J dropped 0; count of bases not matched to a gene: 7. CDR3 coding DNA: TGCGCCAGCAGCGACCCGGGACAGAGCTCTGGAAACACCATATATTTT. This translates into CASSDPGQSSGNTIYF.

CDR3 region: CASSQWTGGTYEQYF. In DNA, the CDR3 is TGCGCCAGCAGCCAGTGGACAGGGGGTACCTACGAGCAGTACTTC. This chain uses TRBV4-1 with TRBJ2-7; 10 nucleotides agree with TRBD1. The CDR3 sequence is 15 residues long. The trim removed 3 bases at V and 2 bases at J, leaving 4 bases unmatched. Germline V gives CDR1 MGHRA, CDR2 YSYEKL.

The genes are TRBV6-1 and TRBJ1-2; D might be TRBD1 (5 bases). The length of the CDR3 is 15 residues. Per germline, CDR1 MNHNS and CDR2 SASEGT. Trimming removed 7 bases from V and 5 bases from J, with 20 bases in between. The CDR3, as DNA: TGTGCCAGCACCACGAGACGGGGGGTCGGGTATGGCTACACCTTC. Translation gives CASTTRRGVGYGYTF.

The chain has TRBV4-1 and TRBJ2-7; the D gene is possibly TRBD2 (7 bases). Germline V lookup: CDR1 MGHRA, CDR2 YSYEKL. The CDR3 sequence is 14 residues long. CDR3 sequence (DNA): TGCGCTTCAGCGGCCTCCGGGGGGCTGGGCGAGCAGTACTTC. As protein: CASAASGGLGEQYF.

The chain links TRBV6-5 to TRBJ1-4; 9 bases map to TRBD1. The germline V gene encodes CDR1 MNHEY and CDR2 SVGAGI. This CDR3 has 15 amino acids. V lost 5 bases to trimming and J lost 4 bases; unmatched junction nucleotides: 5. The DNA of the CDR3 is TGTGCCAGCAGTCCAGGACAGGGGTTTAATGAAAAACTGTTTTTT. Its translation: CASSPGQGFNEKLFF.

This clone has only one observation. V is TRBV4-1 and J is TRBJ2-2; weak D call: TRBD2 (6 bases). From germline, CDR1 is MGHRA and CDR2 YSYEKL. Trimming removed 0 bases from V and 4 bases from J, with 12 bases in between. The CDR3 extends over 16 amino acids. Here the CDR3 DNA reads TGCGCCAGCAGCCAAGATGTTAGCGGACTCACCGGGGAGCTGTTTTTT. Encoded protein: CASSQDVSGLTGELFF.